These 32 T cell receptor delta chains came from one sample sequenced in a study of γδ T cells in repeated Plasmodium falciparum infection. TCRdb made new clone calls on the multiplex PCR reads using CATT. The sample lists roughly 90,000 delta-chain clones, 1.4% occurring once. Flow sorting of PBMC yielded separate Vgamma9/Vdelta2+ and Vdelta2-negative gammadelta T cell populations for bulk repertoire analysis. Sequenced sample: gamma-delta T cells from blood. The origin of the receptors is a pool of human donors (malaria-infected and uninfected, not separated).

About this clone: For this DNA, TCRdb reports the protein of a much larger clone, which diverges at residue 5, most likely from a read error; the protein presented here is translated directly from the DNA. V and J are TRDV1 and TRDJ1; D ambiguous. Per germline, CDR1 TSWWSYY and CDR2 QGS. This CDR3 contains 16 residues. The V end was cut by 4 bases, the J end by 0 bases, with 15 bases between. CDR3 nucleotide sequence: TGTGCTCTTGGGGTCGAACAGCCCGCATACACCGATAAACTCATCTTT. Translating gives CALGVEQPAYTDKLIF.

This clone appeared many times. This likely traces to a read error, being one base from a far larger clone. Other DNA sequences in the same sample also yield this CDR3. The chain couples TRDV2 to TRDJ2; 10 positions agree with TRDD3. Per germline, CDR1 GEAIGNYY and CDR2 EKD. This CDR3 comprises 16 residues. CDR3 protein: CACDTVGDTLTAQLFF. The CDR3 coding sequence is TGTGCCTGTGACACCGTGGGGGATACTTTGACGGCACAACTCTTCTTT.

This clone has a count of ten or more. The chain links TRDV2 to TRDJ1; 13 bases fit TRDD3. The length of the CDR3 is 20 residues. V gave up 1 base and J gave up 0 bases; unmatched junction bases: 13. Germline loops: CDR1 GEAIGNYY, CDR2 EKD. CDR3 sequence (DNA): TGTGCCTGTGACACGGTTACTGGGGGATACGCCCCATTTTACACCGATAAACTCATCTTT. It codes for CACDTVTGGYAPFYTDKLIF.

In this sample, this clone turned up a few times. This chain links TRDV1 with TRDJ1; D might be TRDD3 (5 bases). The J gene, left out of TCRdb, was set here by checking the DNA against germline. This CDR3 spans 18 amino acids. Germline V gives CDR1 TSWWSYY, CDR2 QGS. The V gene lost 6 bases and the J gene lost 2 bases, with 25 bases spanning the gap. The CDR3 reads CALGGLIPGGRGTDKLIF. The CDR3 DNA follows: TGTGCTCTTGGTGGTTTAATCCCCGGGGGCCGGGGGACCGATAAACTCATCTTT.

In its sample, this clone was seen a few times. A far larger clone is only one base removed, so a read error is likely. Other DNA sequences in this sample translate to the same CDR3. The J gene is TRDJ1, the V gene TRDV3; 8 bases match TRDD3. TCRdb leaves out the J gene; it was filled in here by matching the DNA to germline. The V and J ends lost 3 bases and 8 bases, in that order; junction bases with no gene match: 17. The germline CDR1 and CDR2 sequences are TVYSNPD and GDNSRS (reference sequence). The CDR3 spans 15 residues. CDR3 residues: CAFSQLLRGYTKLIF. Written as DNA, the CDR3 is TGTGCCTTCTCCCAGCTCTTGCGGGGATACACCAAACTCATCTTT.

This clone was seen more than once but under ten times. TCRdb's entry gives the protein of a much larger clone, which mismatches this DNA's translation at residue 6, likely from a read error; the protein reported here is translated from the DNA. This rearrangement joins TRDV2 to TRDJ1; the match to TRDD3 covers 8 bases. The J gene, left out of TCRdb, was set here by checking the DNA against germline. From germline, CDR1 is GEAIGNYY and CDR2 EKD. The trim removed 3 bases at V and 0 bases at J, leaving 11 bases unmatched. The CDR3 covers 17 residues. CDR3 sequence: CACDAPLGERYTDKLIF. The CDR3 DNA follows: TGTGCCTGTGACGCTCCGCTGGGGGAACGGTACACCGATAAACTCATCTTT.

About this clone: TCRdb's listed protein matches a much larger clone and diverges from this DNA's translation at residue 14, likely through a read error; the protein shown comes from the DNA. The V gene is TRDV1, but the J gene lacks a call. This CDR3 comprises 15 residues. The germline V gene has CDR1 TSWWSYY and CDR2 QGS. CDR3 loop: CALGVLGYLWAQLTF. The CDR3 bases are TGTGCTCTTGGGGTCTTGGGGTACCTGTGGGCACAACTCACCTTT.

This clone was seen a few times. A far bigger clonotype differs at one base, so this is likely a read error. Other DNA sequences from this sample encode an identical CDR3 as well. The chain recombines TRDV3 with TRDJ1; D ambiguous. The J gene is absent in TCRdb and was assigned here via DNA matching to germline. V lost 2 bases and J lost 0, with 13 bases in between. The CDR3 is 14 residues long. Per the germline V gene, CDR1 is TVYSNPD and CDR2 is GDNSRS (reference sequence). In DNA, the CDR3 is TGTGCCTTTGCGGGAGCTACCTACACCGATAAACTCATCTTT. It translates to CAFAGATYTDKLIF.

The sample holds a few counts of this clone. The amino acid sequence in TCRdb belongs to a much larger clone and departs from this DNA's translation at residue 3, likely a sequencing read error; the sequence shown is translated from the DNA. The chain combines TRDV3 with TRDJ1, with 8 bases identical to TRDD3. As TCRdb names no J gene, one was assigned here on the basis of a DNA match to germline. The CDR3 extends over 14 amino acids. CDR1 and CDR2 from the germline V gene are TVYSNPD and GDNSRS (reference sequence). With V trimmed by 5 bases and J by 4 bases, 12 bases remained unmatched. The CDR3: CAPFRGINIDKLIF. CDR3 coding DNA: TGTGCCCCTTTTAGGGGGATAAACATCGATAAACTCATCTTT.

This clone was counted only a few times. TCRdb's entry gives the protein of a much larger clone, which mismatches this DNA's translation at residue 9, likely from a read error; the protein reported here is translated from the DNA. The chain employs TRDV1 and TRDJ1; D unclear. V shed 4 bases and J shed 3 bases, with 12 bases lying between them. CDR1 is TSWWSYY and CDR2 is QGS in the germline V gene. The CDR3 is 14 residues long. This CDR3 is CALGGPGDADKLIF. The CDR3 DNA reads TGTGCTCTTGGGGGTCCTGGTGACGCCGATAAACTCATCTTT.

This clone was seen a few times. The protein held in TCRdb is that of a much larger clone and does not match this DNA's translation at residue 8, likely because of a read error; the protein shown is translated from the DNA. This rearrangement joins TRDV3 to TRDJ1; TRDD3 might be the D (5 bases). Germline V gene lookup returns CDR1 TVYSNPD and CDR2 GDNSRS (reference sequence). This CDR3 region has 14 residues. The CDR3 sequence is CSQGGPLCTDKLIF. CDR3 bases: TGCTCACAGGGGGGCCCCCTGTGCACCGATAAACTCATCTTT. Variable domain in full (rest from reference TRDV3 and TRDJ1): CDKVTQSSPDQTVASGSEVVLLCTYDTVYSNPDLFWYRIRPDYSFQFVFYGDNSRSEGADFTQGRFSVKHILTQKAFHLVISPVRTEDSATYYCSQGGPLCTDKLIFGKGTRVTVEP.

The chain is built from TRDV2 and TRDJ1, with 7 bases lining up with TRDD3. The J gene, absent from TCRdb, was called here by matching the DNA to germline. The CDR3 is 18 residues long. Germline loops: CDR1 GEAIGNYY, CDR2 EKD. Trimming took 1 base from V and 0 from J; bases not matched to a gene: 13. The CDR3 reads CACDTVGDHLSNTDKLIF. The CDR3 DNA is TGTGCCTGTGACACTGTGGGGGACCACTTAAGTAACACCGATAAACTCATCTTT.

In this sample, this clone turned up a few times. The chain is built from TRDV1 and TRDJ1; 11 bases line up with TRDD3. TCRdb gives no J gene; it was assigned here by matching the DNA to germline. CDR1 is TSWWSYY and CDR2 is QGS in the germline V gene. The CDR3 is 22 residues long. Losses at the gene ends were 0 bases for V and 3 bases for J; bases not matched to a gene: 21. CDR3 in DNA: TGTGCTCTTGGGGAACTTACGAACTTCCTAAGAACTGGGGGATATCCTGCCGATAAACTCATCTTT. This encodes CALGELTNFLRTGGYPADKLIF.

This clone has more than one count but fewer than ten. This likely came from a read error, as a far larger clone is one base away. Additional DNA sequences in this sample encode the identical CDR3. The V gene reported is TRDV1; the J gene is uncalled; the table assigns TRDD3, which was not confirmed against the DNA. Germline lookup yields CDR1 TSWWSYY and CDR2 QGS. The CDR3 covers 22 residues. The CDR3 loop reads CALGGPGRPSYAPTGGYAGLIF. The CDR3 nucleotides are TGTGCTCTTGGGGGACCGGGTCGGCCTTCCTACGCTCCTACTGGTGGATACGCGGGCCTCATCTTT.

In regard to this clone: It is likely a read error: a sequence one base away is far more abundant. This chain links TRDV1 with TRDJ1, with 10 positions matching TRDD3. Matching the DNA to germline supplied the J gene, which TCRdb does not give. The germline V gene encodes CDR1 TSWWSYY and CDR2 QGS. The CDR3 extends over 22 amino acids. The junction had 22 bases not matched to a gene; V was cut back by 3 bases and J by 0 bases. This CDR3 reads CALGELVGLHWGILRYTDKLIF. DNA for the CDR3: TGTGCTCTTGGGGAGCTAGTAGGACTACATTGGGGGATACTCAGATACACCGATAAACTCATCTTT.

This clone turned up a few times. The chain couples TRDV2 to TRDJ3; 12 bases match TRDD3. TCRdb supplies no J gene; here it was assigned by aligning the nucleotide sequence to germline. Germline loops: CDR1 GEAIGNYY, CDR2 EKD. V was clipped by 1 base and J by 4 bases; unmatched bases: 7. This CDR3 has 19 amino acids. The CDR3 nucleotides read TGTGCCTGTGACACGCTGGGGGATACGCGTAGGTGGGACACCCGACAGATGTTTTTC. Its translation: CACDTLGDTRRWDTRQMFF.

As to this clone: The protein TCRdb gives is from a much larger clone and does not agree with this DNA's translation at residue 5, likely a read error; the protein shown here comes from the DNA. V is TRDV2 and J is TRDJ1; 12 bases line up with TRDD3. Germline matching of the DNA provided the J gene here, since TCRdb leaves it blank. CDR3 length: 17 amino acids. Germline CDR1 reads GEAIGNYY; CDR2 reads EKD. J lost 0 bases, V lost 0 bases, and 4 bases had no gene match. DNA of the CDR3: TGTGCCTGTGACACCTTACTGGGGGATACCGACACCGATAAACTCATCTTT. It yields the protein CACDTLLGDTDTDKLIF.

This clone was seen a few times. The likely explanation is a read error, given a far larger clone one base away. Other nucleotide sequences in the sample specify the same CDR3. The V and J genes are TRDV1 and TRDJ1; perhaps TRDD3 as D (5 bases). Germline V gene data show CDR1 as TSWWSYY and CDR2 as QGS. This CDR3 spans 15 amino acids. CDR3 residues: CALGEVEGYTDKLIF. In DNA form, the CDR3 reads TGTGCTCTCGGGGAAGTAGAGGGATACACCGATAAACTCATCTTT.

This clone was seen repeatedly, ten times or more. The V call is TRDV1, the J call TRDJ1, with TRDD3 as a possible D gene (8 bases). This CDR3 comprises 20 residues. CDR1 is TSWWSYY and CDR2 is QGS in the germline V gene. V was cut by 3 bases and J by 3 bases, with 29 bases left in between. The chain's CDR3 is CALGDPLPSSGIQGPDKLIF. CDR3 nucleotide sequence: TGTGCTCTTGGGGACCCTCTTCCTTCCTCGGGGATACAAGGCCCCGATAAACTCATCTTT.

The sample holds a few counts of this clone. TCRdb's entry gives the protein of a much larger clone, which mismatches this DNA's translation at residue 13, likely from a read error; the protein reported here is translated from the DNA. The chain uses TRDV2 and TRDJ1, with 7 bases that match TRDD3. TCRdb offers no J gene call, so here the DNA was matched to germline to obtain one. Germline V gene data show CDR1 as GEAIGNYY and CDR2 as EKD. CDR3 length equals 17 residues. CDR3 sequence: CACDTVGGFRDTNKLIF. CDR3 DNA: TGTGCCTGTGACACCGTAGGGGGATTCAGAGACACCAATAAACTCATCTTT.

As concerns this clone: The mismatch at residue 14 between this DNA's translation and the TCRdb protein of a much larger clone likely reflects a read error; the protein shown is translated from the DNA. The V gene was identified as TRDV2, while no J gene was called; the table's D call TRDD3 went unverified against the DNA. The CDR3 runs 16 residues. Looked up from germline, CDR1 is GEAIGNYY and CDR2 is EKD. In DNA form, the CDR3 reads TGTGCCTGTGACATAATTGGGGTGGGAGAGACAGCACAACACTTCTTT. Residues: CACDIIGVGETAQHFF.

A note on this clone: A far larger clone is off by one base, so a read error is likely. Different DNA sequences within this sample yield the same CDR3. V and J are TRDV1 and TRDJ1; D possibly corresponds to TRDD3 (5 bases). The CDR3 has 19 amino acids. V was shortened by 7 bases and J by 1 base, with 28 bases between the two germline ends. Germline V gene lookup returns CDR1 TSWWSYY and CDR2 QGS. The CDR3 sequence: CALAFQREGGSWPTDKLIF. CDR3 nucleotide sequence: TGTGCTCTTGCGTTCCAACGAGAAGGGGGGTCCTGGCCCACCGATAAACTCATCTTT.

This clone showed up just a few times. TCRdb's listed protein matches a much larger clone and diverges from this DNA's translation at residue 12, likely through a read error; the protein shown comes from the DNA. The genes are TRDV1 and TRDJ1, with 7 nucleotides matching TRDD2. Here the J gene was assigned by germline matching of the DNA, as TCRdb has none. This CDR3 spans 24 amino acids. V was pared by 0 bases and J by 0 bases, with 28 bases of the junction left unmatched. Germline V gives CDR1 TSWWSYY, CDR2 QGS. CDR3 in DNA: TGTGCTCTTGGGGAACTCAATCTTTCCTACTTACCCCATTACCCCCCCTCGTACACCGATAAACTCATCTTT. This encodes CALGELNLSYLPHYPPSYTDKLIF.

This clone was found a few times. TCRdb attributes to this sequence the protein of a much larger clone, which differs from the DNA translation at residue 14; a read error is likely, and the protein displayed is translated from the DNA. The chain uses TRDV3 and TRDJ1; 11 nucleotides match TRDD3. TCRdb does not report a J gene; here it was assigned by matching the DNA to germline references. V was clipped by 2 bases and J by 3 bases; unmatched bases: 20. CDR3 length: 19 amino acids. Germline CDR1 is TVYSNPD and CDR2 is GDNSRS (reference sequence). DNA for the CDR3: TGTGCCTTTCGCCTTCCTTGGGGGATACGCCTCTGGTACGCCGATAAACTCATCTTT. Its translation: CAFRLPWGIRLWYADKLIF.

About this clone: The amino acid sequence in TCRdb belongs to a much larger clone and departs from this DNA's translation at residue 3, likely a sequencing read error; the sequence shown is translated from the DNA. The V gene is TRDV1, the J gene TRDJ1; 7 nucleotides match TRDD3. TCRdb leaves out the J gene; it was filled in here by matching the DNA to germline. The germline CDR1 and CDR2 sequences are TSWWSYY and QGS. The CDR3 has 17 amino acids. The DNA of the CDR3 is TGTGCTCCTGGGGACATTATAACCGTACTGGGGACCGATAAACTCATCTTT. This encodes CAPGDIITVLGTDKLIF.

On this clone: With a far larger clone one base away, a read error is the likely cause. Other DNA sequences in this specimen translate into the identical CDR3. The chain couples TRDV1 to TRDJ1, with 11 bases lining up with TRDD3. The J gene is absent in TCRdb and was assigned here via DNA matching to germline. Germline assignment: CDR1 TSWWSYY and CDR2 QGS. The CDR3 sequence is 19 residues long. For the CDR3, the DNA is TGCGCTCTTGGGGAACTAGGACCTTCTTTACTGGGGGATAAGCATAAACTCATCTTT. Residues: CALGELGPSLLGDKHKLIF.

A few counts support this clone. The protein held in TCRdb is that of a much larger clone and does not match this DNA's translation at residue 16, likely because of a read error; the protein shown is translated from the DNA. The V gene is TRDV1, the J gene TRDJ1; D possibly corresponds to TRDD3 (6 bases). TCRdb offers no J gene call, so here the DNA was matched to germline to obtain one. CDR1 is TSWWSYY, CDR2 QGS, per germline. This CDR3 comprises 23 residues. With 5 bases removed from V and 4 bases from J, the gap between germline ends came to 41 bases. CDR3 bases: TGTGCTCTTGGGTCGACGTCCTTGTCCCACCGGACGTATACTGGGAGATACGGCGATAAACTCATCTTT. Protein product: CALGSTSLSHRTYTGRYGDKLIF.

On this clone: TCRdb's protein for this DNA is that of a much larger clone and differs from the translation at residue 10, likely a read error; the protein shown is the DNA translation. V is TRDV2 and J is TRDJ1; D is ambiguous. TCRdb does not report a J gene; here it was assigned by matching the DNA to germline references. Looked up from germline, CDR1 is GEAIGNYY and CDR2 is EKD. Trimming shortened V by 0 bases and J by 0 bases, and 19 bases separated the two germline ends. The CDR3 is 18 amino acids. The CDR3 reads CACDTVYRGWRDTDKLIF. The CDR3 DNA sequence: TGTGCCTGTGACACCGTTTACCGTGGGTGGAGAGACACCGATAAACTCATCTTT.

About this clone itself: The protein in TCRdb stems from a much larger clone and differs at residue 3 from this DNA's translation, likely a read error; here the protein is translated from the DNA. The genes are TRDV1 and TRDJ1; 10 bases map to TRDD3. TCRdb carries no J gene annotation; the J gene was assigned here by matching the DNA with germline. This CDR3 spans 21 amino acids. Germline assignment: CDR1 TSWWSYY and CDR2 QGS. The CDR3: CAPGELRSGLYWGMGPDKLIF. The CDR3, as DNA: TGTGCTCCTGGGGAACTACGTTCGGGTCTATACTGGGGGATGGGCCCCGATAAACTCATCTTT.

Notes on this clone: The protein that TCRdb holds for this DNA derives from a much larger clone and differs from the translated DNA at residue 14, which likely indicates a read error; the protein shown here is translated from the DNA. This rearrangement joins TRDV1 to TRDJ1; 7 positions match TRDD3. The CDR3 length is 21 residues. Per the germline V gene, CDR1 is TSWWSYY and CDR2 is QGS. J was trimmed by 0 bases and V by 2 bases; bases with no gene match: 21. In DNA, the CDR3 is TGTGCTCTTGGGGAATCGCTCTCCTATCCTTTCCTGGGGGCTTACACCGATAAACTCATCTTT. Protein: CALGESLSYPFLGAYTDKLIF.

On this clone: The amino acid sequence in TCRdb belongs to a much larger clone and departs from this DNA's translation at residue 19, likely a sequencing read error; the sequence shown is translated from the DNA. The CDR3 bases are TGTGCTCTTGGGGAACTAGTTACCACCTCTGTGGGGTTCTGGGGGATAACCTACGCCGATAAACTCATCTTT. It is translated as CALGELVTTSVGFWGITYADKLIF. This rearrangement joins TRDV1 to TRDJ1; 10 nucleotides match TRDD3. TCRdb lists no J gene, so it was determined here by aligning the DNA to germline. The CDR3 length is 24 residues. Germline V gives CDR1 TSWWSYY, CDR2 QGS. Germline trimming cut 0 bases from V and 3 bases from J; bases unmatched to any gene: 28.

Only a few counts were recorded for this clone. TCRdb assigns this DNA the protein of a much larger clone, which departs from its translation at residue 8; this likely reflects a read error, and the protein shown comes from translating the DNA. CDR3 protein: CACDTFWDTDKLIF. CDR3 bases: TGTGCCTGTGACACCTTCTGGGACACCGATAAACTCATCTTT. This chain uses TRDV2 with TRDJ1, with a weak D call TRDD3 (5 bases). The J gene was missing in TCRdb and was found by matching the end of the DNA to germline. Trimming left V 0 bases short and J 0 bases short, with 7 bases between. The CDR3 consists of 14 residues. Germline CDR1 GEAIGNYY, CDR2 EKD.